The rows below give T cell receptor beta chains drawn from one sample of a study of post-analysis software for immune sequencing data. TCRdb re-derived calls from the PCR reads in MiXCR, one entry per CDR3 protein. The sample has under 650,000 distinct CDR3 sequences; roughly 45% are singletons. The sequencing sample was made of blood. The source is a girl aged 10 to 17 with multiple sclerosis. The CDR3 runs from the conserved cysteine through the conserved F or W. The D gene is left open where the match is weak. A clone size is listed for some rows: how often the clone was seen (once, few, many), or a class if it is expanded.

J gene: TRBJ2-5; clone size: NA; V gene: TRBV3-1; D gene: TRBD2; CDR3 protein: CASSRPSGRLEQYF; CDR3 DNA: TGTGCCAGCAGCCGCCCTAGCGGGAGGTTAGAGCAGTACTTC
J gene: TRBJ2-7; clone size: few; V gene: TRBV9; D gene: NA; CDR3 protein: CASKKGQGHYEQYF; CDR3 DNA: TGTGCCAGCAAAAAGGGCCAGGGGCACTACGAGCAGTACTTC
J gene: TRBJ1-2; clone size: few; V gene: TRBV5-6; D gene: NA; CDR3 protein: CASSGLDSMGLWNTF; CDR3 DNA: TGTGCCAGCAGCGGCCTGGACAGCATGGGACTATGGAACACCTTC
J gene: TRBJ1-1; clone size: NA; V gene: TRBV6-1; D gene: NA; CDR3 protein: CASSEVMNTEAFF; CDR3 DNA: TGTGCCAGCAGTGAAGTTATGAACACTGAAGCTTTCTTT
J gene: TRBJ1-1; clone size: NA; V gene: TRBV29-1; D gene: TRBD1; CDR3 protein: CSVGTGDGTEAFF; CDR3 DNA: TGCAGCGTCGGGACAGGGGACGGCACTGAAGCTTTCTTT
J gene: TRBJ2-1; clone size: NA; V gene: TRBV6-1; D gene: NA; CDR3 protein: CASSENYEQFF; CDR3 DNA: TGTGCCAGCAGTGAGAACTATGAGCAGTTCTTC
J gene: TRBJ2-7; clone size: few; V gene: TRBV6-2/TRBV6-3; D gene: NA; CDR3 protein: CASSSGLLVLYEQYF; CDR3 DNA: TGTGCCAGCAGTTCTGGGCTTCTAGTTCTCTACGAGCAGTACTTC
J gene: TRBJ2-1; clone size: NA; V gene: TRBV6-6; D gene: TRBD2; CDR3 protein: CASSYELGRGNEQFF; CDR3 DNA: TGTGCCAGCAGTTACGAATTGGGGAGGGGCAATGAGCAGTTCTTC
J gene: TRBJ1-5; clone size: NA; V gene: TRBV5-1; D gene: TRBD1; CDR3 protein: CASSSGTGGSNQPQHF; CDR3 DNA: TGCGCCAGCAGCTCCGGGACAGGGGGTAGCAATCAGCCCCAGCATTTT
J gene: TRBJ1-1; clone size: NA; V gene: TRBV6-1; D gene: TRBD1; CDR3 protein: CASRTTGLIGGSPEAFF; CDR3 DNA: TGTGCCAGCAGGACGACAGGGTTAATAGGTGGGTCCCCTGAAGCTTTCTTT
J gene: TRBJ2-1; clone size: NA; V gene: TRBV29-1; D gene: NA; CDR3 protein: CSSREPAYNEQFF; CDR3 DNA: TGCAGCTCCCGCGAGCCAGCCTACAATGAGCAGTTCTTC
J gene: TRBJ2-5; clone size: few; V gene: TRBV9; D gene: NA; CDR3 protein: CASSLGHDQETQYF; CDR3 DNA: TGTGCCAGCAGCCTTGGACATGACCAAGAGACCCAGTACTTC
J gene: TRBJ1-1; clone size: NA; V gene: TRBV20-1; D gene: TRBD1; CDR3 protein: CSASVTGVNTEAFF; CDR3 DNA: TGCAGTGCTAGTGTGACAGGGGTGAACACTGAAGCTTTCTTT
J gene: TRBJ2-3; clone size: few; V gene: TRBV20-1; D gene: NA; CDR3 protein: CSASLLSGTATDTQYF; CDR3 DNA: TGCAGTGCTAGCCTCCTTTCCGGGACCGCGACAGATACGCAGTATTTT
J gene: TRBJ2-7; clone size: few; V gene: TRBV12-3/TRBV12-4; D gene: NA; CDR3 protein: CASSFQGSDEQYF; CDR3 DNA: TGTGCCAGCAGTTTCCAGGGGTCCGACGAGCAGTACTTC
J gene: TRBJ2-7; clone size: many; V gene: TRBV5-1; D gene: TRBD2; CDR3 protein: CASSLGGRAYEQYF; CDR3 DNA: TGCGCCAGCAGCTTAGGAGGGAGGGCCTACGAGCAGTACTTC
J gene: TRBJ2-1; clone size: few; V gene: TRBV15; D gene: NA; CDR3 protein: CATSGDQGSYNEQFF; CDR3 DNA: TGTGCCACCAGCGGAGACCAGGGCTCCTACAATGAGCAGTTCTTC